Here is one T cell receptor (beta chain) with its context. Germline CDR1 SGHAT, CDR2 FQNNGV. The length of the CDR3 is 15 residues. V dropped 6 bases and J dropped 5; count of bases not matched to a gene: 8. Sequencing was performed with immunoSEQ multiplex PCR; in TCRdb, only in-frame clones are kept and a portion is missing. The sample shows more than 70,000 clones, 80% to 95% of them seen only once. This specimen belongs to a study of T cell responses to AZD1222 COVID-19 vaccine. The sample in question was peripheral blood, obtained 28 days after the second AZD1222 dose. The rearrangement joins TRBV11-2 to TRBJ2-1; 9 bases line up with TRBD1. The sequence derives from an adult who received the AZD1222 COVID-19 vaccine. The CDR3 sequence is CASRKTGTGHNEQFF. CDR3 nucleotide sequence: TGTGCCAGCAGAAAAACCGGGACAGGGCACAATGAGCAGTTCTTC. Complete variable domain (other parts from reference TRBV11-2 and TRBJ2-1): EAGVAQSPRYKIIEKRQSVAFWCNPISGHATLYWYQQILGQGPKLLIQFQNNGVVDDSQLPKDRFSAERLKGVDSTLKIQPAKLEDSAVYLCASRKTGTGHNEQFFGPGTRLTVL.